This T cell receptor (beta chain) derives from a study of blood T cell repertoires in COVID-19. Study-wide context: COVID-19 samples, acute and convalescent, were from the United States, Italy and Spain.

Method: immunoSEQ multiplex PCR; TCRdb's copy keeps in-frame clones and lacks some. The sample holds about 90,000 clones; about 81% are singletons and the top ten take roughly an eighth. The sample holds a few counts of this clone. Germline CDR1 WNHNN, CDR2 SYGVQD (reference sequence). V was pared by 6 bases and J by 0 bases, with 19 bases of the junction left unmatched. The CDR3 extends over 20 amino acids. This chain uses TRBV10-1 with TRBJ1-5; the match to TRBD1 covers 8 bases. The receptor was isolated from a human donor in a cohort sampled during active COVID-19. Material: peripheral blood. Here the CDR3 DNA reads TGCGCCAGCAGGAGACCAGGGGGCAAGGGGATCACGTATAGCAATCAGCCCCAGCATTTT. Protein sequence: CASRRPGGKGITYSNQPQHF.